The TCR beta chain under discussion was sequenced for a study of T-cell reconstitution after alpha-beta-depleted transplantation in children (TCRdb year 2016). Looking at the study overall: Using TCR repertoire profiling, the study quantitatively followed how T-cell immune reconstitution unfolded in children after TCRalphabeta/CD19-depleted allogeneic hematopoietic cell transplantation.

Summary of the overall study and its limitations: The frequencies of hyperexpanded clones fell over the following months, and after one year, T-cell counts and TCRbeta diversity were mostly attributed to newly produced T cells. The apparently early recovery of alphabetaT-cell counts about two months after transplant reportedly depended on only several hundred rapidly expanded clones that came from non-depleted graft cells. In some patients, high TCRbeta diversity at day 60 was attributed to recipient T cells and intrathymic progenitors that had survived conditioning.

This clonotype was seen more than once but under ten times. Its antigen is not yet known. Within one base of it there is no much larger clone, and no base qualities were kept. The method was PCR. Sequencing relied on an Illumina HiSeq 2500. TCR library preparation used molecular barcoding, with unique molecular identifiers applied to normalize quantification of the TCRbeta repertoire. The public reads were quality trimmed at Q25 with fastp and then assembled into clones with MiXCR by TCRdb, keeping productive beta chains. When rows share a CDR3 protein, they turn into one entry using the most common DNA and genes. For this sample there are 70,000 to 95,000 distinct CDR3 sequences; around 15% appear just once. Clones ranked in the top ten supply around 20% of the sample. The CDR3 contains 17 residues, cysteine and phenylalanine counted. The kept DNA is CDR3 alone, 51 bases in frame from the first base. According to the germline V gene, CDR1 reads KGHDR and CDR2 reads SFDVKD. Relative to germline, V is 1 base shorter and J is 3 bases shorter, with 18 bases between their ends.

The treatment or condition label, read with the paper, signifies: allogeneic hematopoietic cell transplantation with graft depleted of TCRalphabeta T cells and CD19 B cells. TCRalphabeta/CD19-depleted allogeneic hematopoietic cell grafts were given to the transplant recipients, all of whom were children. This receptor was obtained from a male patient between 2 and 15 years old who had a stem cell transplant for acute lymphoblastic leukemia, so the T cells may come from the graft donor. This sample comprised PBMCs, mostly from graft donor cells, obtained 180 days after TCRalphabeta/CD19-depleted stem cell transplant. The chain uses TRBV24-1 and TRBJ2-7; the D gene is perhaps TRBD2, from 6 matching bases. The nucleotide sequence is given as TGTGCCACCAGTGATTTAACAGCAGGACCGGGACTCTACGAGCAGTACTTC. Its translation is CATSDLTAGPGLYEQYF.